These 27 T cell receptor beta chains were sequenced from one sample in a study of T cells expressing NK-cell markers. TCRdb re-called the 5' RACE reads and shows each CDR3 protein once, DNA omitted. The sample table includes about 390,000 distinct CDR3 sequences. The specimen was blood T cells: a sorted CD56 or NKG2C T cell subset, CD4+ or CD8+ T cells, or bulk PBMC T cells (not recorded which). Receptors were obtained from a woman aged 45-65 years in good health.

The rearrangement uses TRBV12-3 or TRBV12-4 and TRBJ2-1. CDR3 length equals 15 residues. CDR3 sequence reads: CASSAIRSSYNEQFF.

The chain couples TRBV7-9 to TRBJ2-3; there is no DNA to check the TCRdb D call of TRBD1. The germline V gene encodes CDR1 SEHNR and CDR2 FQNEAQ (reference sequence). This CDR3 region has 13 residues. The CDR3 sequence is CASPGAATDTQYF.

This CDR3 reads CASSQEIAQGMNTEAFF. The chain recombines TRBV4-1 with TRBJ1-1. The CDR3 length is 17 residues. The germline V gene encodes CDR1 MGHRA and CDR2 YSYEKL.

CDR3 sequence: CASSEYYADGYTF. The chain links TRBV25-1 to TRBJ1-2. Germline CDR1 reads MGHDK; CDR2 reads SYGVNS. The CDR3 totals 13 residues.

The chain combines TRBV27 with TRBJ2-3; TCRdb's D call, TRBD1, is unchecked because there is no DNA. Per the germline V gene, CDR1 is MNHEY and CDR2 is SMNVEV (reference sequence). The CDR3 consists of 15 residues. CDR3 region: CASSLTGRTTDTQYF.

This chain joins TRBV6-6 and TRBJ1-1. CDR1 and CDR2 from the germline V gene are MNHNY and SVGAGI (reference sequence). The CDR3 consists of 14 residues. The CDR3 spells CASSSLKGNTEAFF.

The chain recombines TRBV5-1 with TRBJ1-1; the D call from TCRdb, TRBD1, cannot be confirmed without DNA. The CDR3 length is 17 residues. From germline, CDR1 is SGHRS and CDR2 YFSETQ. The CDR3 is CASSLAPFDQGDTEAFF.

The V and J genes are TRBV20-1 and TRBJ2-1; TCRdb names TRBD2, which stays unverified in the absence of DNA. This CDR3 spans 15 amino acids. Germline-derived CDR1 and CDR2 are DFQATT and SNEGSKA (reference sequence). The CDR3: CSASLPGLARNEQFF.

V usage is TRBV29-1 and J usage is TRBJ2-5; TCRdb gives TRBD1 as the D gene, but with no DNA this cannot be confirmed. The CDR3 totals 13 residues. The germline gives CDR1 SQVTM, CDR2 ANQGSEA. The CDR3 reads CSAEGHPWETQYF.

The chain links TRBV11-2 to TRBJ2-5; absent DNA, TCRdb's TRBD2 call cannot be checked. This CDR3 spans 16 amino acids. Germline loops: CDR1 SGHAT, CDR2 FQNNGV. The CDR3 spells CASSLARTSGQETQYF.

The chain joins TRBV5-1 to TRBJ2-1. CDR1 SGHRS and CDR2 YFSETQ come from the germline V gene. This CDR3 comprises 16 residues. The CDR3 is CASSLGLRLPLNEQFF.

The chain employs TRBV9 and TRBJ2-3. The germline gives CDR1 SGDLS, CDR2 YYNGEE. This CDR3 has 14 amino acids. The CDR3 sequence: CASSVRSTQDTQYF.

J is TRBJ2-7 and V is TRBV25-1; TCRdb designates TRBD1, a call that cannot be tested without DNA. The germline gives CDR1 MGHDK, CDR2 SYGVNS. This CDR3 has 13 amino acids. CDR3 amino acids: CASIGQGAYEQYF.

This chain links TRBV3-1 with TRBJ1-1; there is no DNA to check the TCRdb D call of TRBD1. Looked up from germline, CDR1 is LGHDT and CDR2 is YNNKEL (reference sequence). This CDR3 has 14 amino acids. This chain's CDR3 is CASSQVDRATEAFF.

This chain connects TRBV7-9 to TRBJ2-2; TCRdb lists TRBD2, though no DNA is available to test this call. CDR1 SEHNR and CDR2 FQNEAQ come from the germline V gene (reference sequence). There are 15 residues in the CDR3. The CDR3 loop is CASSLTSGITGELFF. Together with reference TRBV7-9 and TRBJ2-2, the CDR3 gives the full variable domain: DTGVSQNPRHKITKRGQNVTFRCDPISEHNRLYWYRQTLGQGPEFLTYFQNEAQLEKSRLLSDRFSAERPKGSFSTLEIQRTEQGDSAMYLCASSLTSGITGELFFGEGSRLTVL.

The chain carries TRBV30 and TRBJ2-1; there is no DNA to check the TCRdb D call of TRBD1. This CDR3 is 13 amino acids long. CDR1 and CDR2 from the germline V gene are GTSNPN and SVGIG (reference sequence). This CDR3 reads CAWKGQGANEQFF.

The chain is built from TRBV4-1 and TRBJ2-7; the D gene TCRdb calls, TRBD2, cannot be checked with no DNA. Germline loops: CDR1 MGHRA, CDR2 YSYEKL. CDR3 length: 15 amino acids. The CDR3 is CASSPLAGGKGEQYF.

CDR3 sequence: CASSPPLGIQYF. The chain combines TRBV3-1 with TRBJ2-4; TCRdb designates TRBD2, a call that cannot be tested without DNA. From germline, CDR1 is LGHDT and CDR2 YNNKEL (reference sequence). The CDR3 consists of 12 residues. Combining the CDR3 with reference TRBV3-1 and TRBJ2-4 gives the whole variable domain DTAVSQTPKYLVTQMGNDKSIKCEQNLGHDTMYWYKQDSKKFLKIMFSYNNKELIINETVPNRFSPKSPDKAHLNLHINSLELGDSAVYFCASSPPLGIQYFGAGTRLSVL.

This chain joins TRBV5-1 and TRBJ2-1; TCRdb returns TRBD2, unconfirmable since there is no DNA. The V gene's germline CDR1 is SGHRS and CDR2 YFSETQ. The length of the CDR3 is 13 residues. The CDR3 loop is CASSSGSLYEQFF.

V is TRBV7-9 and J is TRBJ1-5. CDR3 length: 14 residues. The germline CDR1 and CDR2 sequences are SEHNR and FQNEAQ (reference sequence). CDR3 sequence reads: CASSLEGSGQPQHF.

This chain joins TRBV20-1 and TRBJ2-1; there is no DNA to check the TCRdb D call of TRBD2. The CDR3 spans 13 residues. CDR1 DFQATT and CDR2 SNEGSKA come from the germline V gene (reference sequence). The CDR3 sequence: CSARLANYNEQFF.

The V call is TRBV29-1, the J call TRBJ1-2. This CDR3 contains 14 residues. Per the germline V gene, CDR1 is SQVTM and CDR2 is ANQGSEA. CDR3 sequence reads: CSVGLANTNYGYTF.

The chain couples TRBV10-3 to TRBJ2-3; TCRdb picks TRBD1, but there is no DNA to check that call. The length of the CDR3 is 15 residues. From germline, CDR1 is ENHRY and CDR2 SYGVKD. The CDR3 sequence is CAISEGRGPSDTQYF.

The chain uses TRBV12-3 or TRBV12-4 and TRBJ2-3. This CDR3 spans 12 amino acids. The chain's CDR3 is CASSRPTDTQYF.

The chain carries TRBV24-1 and TRBJ2-1. In germline, CDR1 is KGHDR, CDR2 SFDVKD. The CDR3 has 17 amino acids. The CDR3 reads CATSDFRGDSSYNEQFF.

V gene TRBV19 combines with J gene TRBJ2-1. The CDR3 has 13 amino acids. The germline CDR1 and CDR2 sequences are LNHDA and SQIVND (reference sequence). CDR3 in amino acids: CASSLNSYGEQFF.

The chain combines TRBV24-1 with TRBJ2-7; without DNA, the TCRdb call of TRBD1 cannot be checked. The CDR3 contains 15 residues. Germline CDR1 and CDR2: KGHDR and SFDVKD. This CDR3 is CATSVGQGAPNEQYF.